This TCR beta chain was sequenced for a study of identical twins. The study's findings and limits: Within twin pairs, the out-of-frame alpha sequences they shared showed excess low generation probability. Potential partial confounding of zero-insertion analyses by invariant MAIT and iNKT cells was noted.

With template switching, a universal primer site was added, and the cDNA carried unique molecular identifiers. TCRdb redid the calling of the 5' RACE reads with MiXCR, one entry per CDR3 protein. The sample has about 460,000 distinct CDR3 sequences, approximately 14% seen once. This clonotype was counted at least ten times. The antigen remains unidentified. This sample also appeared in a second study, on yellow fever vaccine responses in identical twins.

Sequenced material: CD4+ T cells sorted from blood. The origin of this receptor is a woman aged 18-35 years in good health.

In DNA, the CDR3 is TGTGCCATCAGTGAGCTAGCGGGAGATACGCAGTATTTT. Translated, it gives CAISELAGDTQYF. The chain has TRBV10-3 and TRBJ2-3; 8 bases align to TRBD2. Per the germline V gene, CDR1 is ENHRY and CDR2 is SYGVKD. This CDR3 has 13 amino acids. The V gene end was trimmed by 2 bases and the J gene end by 5 bases; junction bases not matched to a gene: 0.